The 13 T cell receptor beta chains listed next were all sequenced from one sample in a study of T cells after somatic rescue of genetic block. Libraries were prepared by immunoSEQ multiplex PCR; TCRdb keeps only in-frame clonotypes and omits some of them. Of under 150,000 clones in the sample, 75% to 95% were seen once. Material for sequencing was peripheral blood mononuclear cells (PBMCs). The origin of the receptors is a woman aged 18 to 35.

The rearrangement links TRBV28 to TRBJ1-1; D unclear. V shed 9 bases and J shed 5 bases, with 22 bases lying between them. Germline lookup yields CDR1 MDHEN and CDR2 SYDVKM. This CDR3 region has 15 residues. Here the CDR3 DNA reads TGTGCCAGTGCCTTTTCTCGGCCCCGTGGGACTGAAGCTTTCTTT. Protein product: CASAFSRPRGTEAFF.

This chain joins TRBV7-8 and TRBJ1-1; D is undetermined. There are 14 residues in the CDR3. V lost 2 bases and J lost 6, with 13 bases in between. Germline V gives CDR1 SGHVS, CDR2 FQNEAQ. In DNA form, the CDR3 reads TGTGCCAGCAGCTTATTAGTAGGGCCCGCTGAAGCTTTCTTT. Its protein product is CASSLLVGPAEAFF.

The V gene is TRBV11-1, the J gene TRBJ1-2; D is uncertain. Germline assignment: CDR1 SGHAT and CDR2 FQDESV (reference sequence). Trimming shortened V by 1 base and J by 4 bases, and 4 bases separated the two germline ends. The CDR3 consists of 12 residues. CDR3 residues: CASSLDSYGYTF. CDR3 in DNA: TGTGCCAGCAGCTTAGATTCCTATGGCTACACCTTC.

This chain connects TRBV10-3 to TRBJ1-2, with D possibly being TRBD1 (5 bases). V was trimmed by 3 bases and J by 5 bases, leaving 13 bases between them. There are 14 residues in the CDR3. CDR1 ENHRY and CDR2 SYGVKD come from the germline V gene. The CDR3 protein is CAISEQAATYGYTF. CDR3 nucleotides: TGTGCCATCAGTGAACAGGCCGCCACTTATGGCTACACCTTC.

The chain uses TRBV27 and TRBJ1-4; D is possibly TRBD1 (5 bases). The length of the CDR3 is 16 residues. With 2 bases removed from V and 4 bases from J, the gap between germline ends came to 14 bases. The germline gives CDR1 MNHEY, CDR2 SMNVEV (reference sequence). CDR3 loop: CASSLGGGVRNEKLFF. The CDR3 region has the DNA TGTGCCAGCAGTTTAGGGGGAGGTGTACGTAATGAAAAACTGTTTTTT.

J is TRBJ1-1 and V is TRBV9; 7 bases are a match to TRBD1. This CDR3 has 14 amino acids. Looked up from germline, CDR1 is SGDLS and CDR2 is YYNGEE. V was clipped by 4 bases and J by 1 base; unmatched bases: 4. CDR3 amino acids: CASSPGTANTEAFF. CDR3 nucleotide sequence: TGTGCCAGCAGCCCCGGGACAGCGAACACTGAAGCTTTCTTT.

The chain's CDR3 is CASSQIIAGGRDTQYF. In DNA form, the CDR3 reads TGTGCCAGCAGCCAAATTATAGCGGGGGGGCGAGATACGCAGTATTTT. V and J are TRBV4-2 and TRBJ2-3; 11 nucleotides align to TRBD2. The CDR3 is made up of 16 amino acids. Germline values: CDR1 LGHNA, CDR2 YNFKEQ. V gave up 2 bases and J gave up 5 bases; unmatched junction bases: 6.

V usage is TRBV27 and J usage is TRBJ2-2; D unclear. V shed 5 bases and J shed 0 bases, with 13 bases lying between them. Germline V gene data show CDR1 as MNHEY and CDR2 as SMNVEV (reference sequence). CDR3 length: 16 amino acids. The CDR3 reads CASSEEYGANTGELFF. DNA of the CDR3: TGTGCCAGCAGTGAGGAATATGGCGCGAACACCGGGGAGCTGTTTTTT.

This clone was seen once. The chain links TRBV5-1 to TRBJ1-1; weak D call: TRBD1 (6 bases). Looked up from germline, CDR1 is SGHRS and CDR2 is YFSETQ. V was trimmed by 1 base and J by 3 bases, leaving 7 bases between them. This CDR3 region has 13 residues. CDR3 coding DNA: TGCGCCAGCAGCTTGTCAGGGGACACTGAAGCTTTCTTT. It encodes CASSLSGDTEAFF.

The chain couples TRBV10-3 to TRBJ2-7; the match to TRBD2 covers 11 bases. V was pared by 2 bases and J by 4 bases, with 4 bases of the junction left unmatched. Germline V gene lookup returns CDR1 ENHRY and CDR2 SYGVKD. This CDR3 is 15 amino acids long. The CDR3 loop reads CAISEALAGGYEQYF. CDR3 DNA sequence: TGTGCCATCAGTGAGGCTCTAGCGGGGGGTTACGAGCAGTACTTC.

The V gene is TRBV5-1, the J gene TRBJ1-2; TRBD1 aligns across 7 bases. Germline V gene data show CDR1 as SGHRS and CDR2 as YFSETQ. Trimming removed 4 bases from V and 5 bases from J; junction bases left unmatched: 17. CDR3 size: 17 residues. The CDR3 reads CASSRVPSDRDIYGYTF. For the CDR3, the DNA is TGCGCCAGCAGCCGGGTTCCCTCTGACAGGGACATTTATGGCTACACCTTC.

The chain joins TRBV11-3 to TRBJ2-5; no reliable D call. Per germline, CDR1 SGHNT and CDR2 YENEEA. Trimming shortened V by 1 base and J by 3 bases, and 12 bases separated the two germline ends. This CDR3 is 15 amino acids long. As DNA, the CDR3 is TGTGCCAGCAGCTTAGGGTTAGCTGGCGAAGAGACCCAGTACTTC. Amino acids: CASSLGLAGEETQYF.

The chain employs TRBV5-4 and TRBJ1-4, with 9 bases matching TRBD1. This CDR3 is 15 amino acids long. Germline loops: CDR1 SGHNT, CDR2 YYREEE (reference sequence). Losses at the gene ends were 4 bases for V and 8 bases for J; bases not matched to a gene: 9. The CDR3 reads CASSIFDRGGEKLFF. CDR3 DNA sequence: TGTGCCAGCAGCATTTTCGACAGGGGGGGGGAAAAACTGTTTTTT.